This TCR beta chain was identified during a study of blood T cell repertoires in COVID-19. TCRdb's table, derived via immunoSEQ multiplex PCR, lists solely in-frame clones and lacks some. This sample yields 56,000 or so clones, of which approximately 88% are seen a single time; 15% to 25% belongs to the top ten. The CDR3 length is 15 residues. Germline V gene sequence: CDR1 SGHTA, CDR2 FQGTGA. V lost 5 bases, J lost 1 base, and 4 bases stayed unmatched. Sequences were obtained from peripheral blood. The clonotype was recovered from a human donor in a cohort sampled during active COVID-19. The genes are TRBV7-3 and TRBJ1-5, with 8 bases that match TRBD1. CDR3 in amino acids: CASSPTGGSNQPQHF. The CDR3, as DNA: TGTGCCAGCAGCCCCACAGGGGGGAGCAATCAGCCCCAGCATTTT.